Detailed here is one T cell receptor (beta chain). Its specific antigen is unknown. Qualities for individual bases were not recorded, and no much larger clone is one base off. The data originate from a study of T-cell memory formation after mild COVID-19 (dated by TCRdb to about 2021). A note on the overall study: TCR sequence clusters from the two donors were found to be largely donor specific. Longitudinal TCRalpha and TCRbeta repertoire sequencing tracked T-cell clones expanding and contracting after mild COVID-19 in two donors. The cohort comprised two young, previously healthy adult volunteers, one female and one male.

Here V drops 7 bases and J drops 4 bases, and the junction holds 14 bases not matched to any gene. The CDR3, from cysteine to phenylalanine, totals 16 residues. Of all the DNA, just the CDR3 is kept, 48 bases in frame from base 1. What the study reported, not specific to this receptor: Whether the second-wave clones peaking on day 37 were SARS-CoV-2 specific was not confirmed. The detection of some responding clones in pre-infection memory suggests that pre-existing cross-reactive memory T cells joined the SARS-CoV-2 response. Contracting CD4+ clones turned up mainly in the CM and EM memory subsets, whereas EMRA was where CD8+ clones were enriched. Clones that contracted from day 15 to 85 showed balanced CD4/CD8 phenotypes, whereas a second wave of clones that expanded from day 15 to 37 leaned towards CD4+. The study included only a couple of mild cases, and larger cohorts that include severe cases with pre-infection samples were judged to be necessary.

Ficoll-Paque density gradient centrifugation was used to isolate PBMCs. The instrument given in TCRdb is Illumina NovaSeq 6000. cDNA libraries for TCRalpha and TCRbeta were prepared by 5'RACE using constant-segment primers, with sample barcodes and unique molecular identifiers added. Trizol reagent was used to extract RNA from every sample. Library amplification was performed in two PCR steps, and a second sample barcode and Illumina TruSeq adapters were introduced in the second step. Sequencing of libraries was performed on an Illumina NovaSeq with 2 x 150 bp paired-end reads. Regarding the original processing steps: With migec v1.2.7, reads were demultiplexed and then collapsed into UMI-guided consensus sequences. Using mixcr v2.1.11, UMI consensuses were aligned to TRA and TRB V and J templates and then assembled into clonotypes. Clonotypes were classified as expanded or contracted when called significant by both edgeR and NoisET, with noise models trained on biological replicates. For edgeR calls, the thresholds were a false discovery rate-adjusted p below 0.01 and a log2 fold-change of 1. As an exploratory analysis of dynamics, max-normalized trajectories of the 1000 most abundant clonotypes were examined by PCA with hierarchical clustering. Separately sequenced CD4+ and CD8+ repertoires were used to assign the CD4 or CD8 phenotype of responding clones. TCRdb reprocessed the public reads (quality trimming at Q25 with fastp, clone calling with MiXCR) and kept in-frame beta chains. All rows with the same CDR3 protein become a single entry with the most common DNA and genes. The V and J calls come from TCRdb's annotation, not from the publication. Here the sample has 300,000 to 400,000 distinct CDR3 sequences; around 21% occur a single time. Of the sample, roughly an eighth falls within the top ten clones.

The receptor comes from an adult woman who had mild COVID-19 (a few samples of this study predate the infection). The sample titles of this study are shuffled in the database, so cell type and time point are left out; the donor was told from shared clones. The chain is made from TRBV12-3 or TRBV12-4 and TRBJ1-2, with 8 junctional bases fitting TRBD1. The sequenced sample consisted of PBMCs or a T cell subset sorted from them (not recorded which). The DNA sequence is as follows: TGTGCCAGCACCAATCAAGGGGGACAGGAGCTCTATGGCTACACCTTC. Its protein reads: CASTNQGGQELYGYTF.